This T cell receptor (beta chain) was recorded in a study of long-term antiretroviral therapy in people with HIV. With survey level as its setting, the immunoSEQ assay was v3.0. Measured with immunoSEQ multiplex PCR; TCRdb has only the in-frame clones, and not every one. The sample records about 34,000 clones, about 85% being singletons. The sequences come from unsorted PBMCs, collected 1.1 years after starting antiretroviral therapy. The sequence derives from a man between 18 and 29 years old with HIV.

The DNA for the CDR3 is TGTGCCAGCAGTTGGGGGGGAGCCGCCAATGAGCAGTTCTTC. Its protein product is CASSWGGAANEQFF. This chain joins TRBV27 and TRBJ2-1; 7 bases map to TRBD2. This CDR3 is built from 14 residues. V trimming: 4 bases; J trimming: 6 bases; junction bases outside the gene matches: 6. CDR1 is MNHEY and CDR2 is SMNVEV in the germline V gene (reference sequence).